Listed below are T cell receptor beta chains from one sample, sequenced in a study of early T cells in non-severe SARS-CoV-2 infection. Via MiXCR, TCRdb re-called the 5' RACE reads, giving one row per CDR3 protein. The table records roughly 32,000 distinct CDR3 sequences, around 7% of them present only once. Sequencing input: whole blood. The receptors were gathered from an adult who was a healthcare worker with PCR-confirmed SARS-CoV-2 infection or an uninfected control (not recorded which). Each CDR3 is given with its conserved first and last residue. The D gene is left open where the match is weak. Clone size, where shown, is once, few, many, or a class for clones that have expanded.

.	.	TRBV20-1	TRBJ1-5	TGCAGTGCTAGAACGGACATAGACAATCAGCCCCAGCATTTT	CSARTDIDNQPQHF
.	many	TRBV5-6	TRBJ1-1	TGTGCCAGCAGCGTGACGGGAAACACTGAAGCTTTCTTT	CASSVTGNTEAFF
.	few	TRBV29-1	TRBJ2-7	TGCAGCGTTGAAACAGAACTCCCCTACGAGCAGTACTTC	CSVETELPYEQYF
.	few	TRBV5-1	TRBJ2-1	TGCGCCAGCAGCTTGTTGGGGGGCGTGGGCAATGAGCAGTTCTTC	CASSLLGGVGNEQFF
TRBD1	.	TRBV7-9	TRBJ1-6	TGTGCCAGCAGCGCACCACAGGGGGCTAATTCACCCCTCCACTTT	CASSAPQGANSPLHF
.	many	TRBV7-2	TRBJ2-7	TGTGCCAGCAGCTTAGGGTTGGGGGCAACCTACGAGCAGTACTTC	CASSLGLGATYEQYF
TRBD2	many	TRBV5-5	TRBJ2-3	TGTGCCAGCAGCTTGGATGGGTCCGGCGGGAGGGCCAGTCGCACAGATACGCAGTATTTT	CASSLDGSGGRASRTDTQYF
.	many	TRBV12-3/TRBV12-4	TRBJ1-2	TGTGCCAGCAGTTTAATTCCAGGGAAGGAGGATGGCTACACCTTC	CASSLIPGKEDGYTF
.	many	TRBV5-4	TRBJ2-7	TGTGCCAGCAGCCGATTCGGGGTGTATGAGCAGTACTTC	CASSRFGVYEQYF
TRBD1	few	TRBV19	TRBJ1-4	TGTGCCAGTAGTATTGGGACAGAGTATAATGAAAAACTGTTTTTT	CASSIGTEYNEKLFF
.	.	TRBV13	TRBJ2-3	TGTGCCAGCAGCTTAAGCCAGGGGGTCGCGGGAGCGTTGGGCACAGATACGCAGTATTTT	CASSLSQGVAGALGTDTQYF
TRBD2	.	TRBV7-6	TRBJ2-1	TGTGCCAGCAGCTTAACTAGCGGGGGGGCATGGAATGAGCAGTTCTTC	CASSLTSGGAWNEQFF
.	few	TRBV6-2/TRBV6-3	TRBJ1-2	TGTGCCAGCAGTTCCGCCGGGACGGGAATGGGCGGCTACACCTTC	CASSSAGTGMGGYTF
TRBD2	many	TRBV20-1	TRBJ2-7	TGCAGTGCTAGAGTCGGGACTAGCGGTCACAGCTATCACTTC	CSARVGTSGHSYHF
.	many	TRBV7-6	TRBJ2-1	TGTGCCAGCAGCTTACATTCAGCCGATAGTACGTTCTTC	CASSLHSADSTFF
.	.	TRBV5-1	TRBJ2-7	TGCGCCAGCAGCTTGGAGGCTAGTTGGGCCTACGAGCAGTACTTC	CASSLEASWAYEQYF
.	many	TRBV10-3	TRBJ2-7	TGTGCCATCAGTAGCCGGGCTAGCTCCTACGAGCAGTACTTC	CAISSRASSYEQYF
.	many	TRBV4-1	TRBJ1-2	TGCGCCAGCAGCCAAGAAGTCCTTTATTATGGCTACACCTTC	CASSQEVLYYGYTF
.	many	TRBV12-3/TRBV12-4	TRBJ2-4	TGTGCCAGCACCAAGGGGGTACTCCGGGGAAACATTCAGTACTTC	CASTKGVLRGNIQYF
.	.	TRBV5-1	TRBJ2-7	TGCGCCAGCAGCTTGGTGGTCGTGACAGGAGGCTACGAGCAGTACTTC	CASSLVVVTGGYEQYF
.	many	TRBV30	TRBJ2-5	TGTGCCTGGAGTGTACAGATACAAGAGACCCAGTACTTC	CAWSVQIQETQYF
.	.	TRBV18	TRBJ1-2	TGTGCCAGCTCACCAGAGGCAGGACCCTATGGCTACACCTTC	CASSPEAGPYGYTF
TRBD1	many	TRBV12-3/TRBV12-4	TRBJ1-5	TGTGCCAGCAGTCCCGACAGGGGGCAGCGTCAGCCCCAGCATTTT	CASSPDRGQRQPQHF
.	many	TRBV11-3	TRBJ2-2	TGTGCCAGCAGCTTGCGGGACGCGGATGACGGGGAGCTGTTTTTT	CASSLRDADDGELFF
TRBD2	many	TRBV5-1	TRBJ2-7	TGCGCCAGCAGCTCCAGCGGGAGATACGAGCAGTACTTC	CASSSSGRYEQYF
TRBD1	.	TRBV19	TRBJ1-2	TGTGCCAGTAGTTTTACCCCGACAGGGGGCTTTGGCGGCTACACCTTC	CASSFTPTGGFGGYTF
TRBD2	few	TRBV5-6	TRBJ2-1	TGTGCCAGCAGCTTGACTAGCGTCTCCTACAATGAGCAGTTCTTC	CASSLTSVSYNEQFF
.	.	TRBV12-3/TRBV12-4	TRBJ1-4	TGTGCCAGCAGTTTAAATTTTTGGGGACAAGAAGAAAAACTGTTTTTT	CASSLNFWGQEEKLFF
.	many	TRBV20-1	TRBJ1-1	TGCAGTGCTAGTATGGTCGACACTGAAGCTTTCTTT	CSASMVDTEAFF
TRBD2	many	TRBV20-1	TRBJ2-5	TGCAGTGCTAGAGAGGGACTAGCGCAAGAGACCCAGTACTTC	CSAREGLAQETQYF
TRBD1	many	TRBV28	TRBJ1-2	TGTGCCAGCAGTTTATTAGGACAGGGGTTCCGTGGCTACACCTTC	CASSLLGQGFRGYTF